The 17 T cell receptor beta chains below come from one sample, sequenced in a study of blood T cell repertoires in COVID-19. Generated by immunoSEQ multiplex PCR, the TCRdb table keeps only in-frame clones and is missing some. In the table there are approximately 90,000 clones, 85% of which are singletons. The sample comprised peripheral blood. These receptors originate from a man older than 75 with acute or convalescent COVID-19.

The V call is TRBV7-8, the J call TRBJ2-3; possible D gene TRBD2, 6 bases. Per the germline V gene, CDR1 is SGHVS and CDR2 is FQNEAQ. The V end was cut by 5 bases, the J end by 2 bases, with 38 bases between. The CDR3 spans 23 residues. The CDR3 region is CASSLWAGRSSLLPPLPTDTQYF. The CDR3 DNA reads as TGTGCCAGCAGCCTCTGGGCGGGGAGGTCAAGCCTACTGCCCCCCCTTCCCACAGATACGCAGTATTTT.

The V and J genes are TRBV5-1 and TRBJ1-6; D might be TRBD1 (6 bases). V lost 4 bases, J lost 1 base, and 9 bases lay in between. Germline V gene sequence: CDR1 SGHRS, CDR2 YFSETQ. This CDR3 spans 15 amino acids. CDR3 sequence reads: CASSGGASYNSPLHF. The CDR3 nucleotides read TGCGCCAGCAGCGGGGGGGCATCCTATAATTCACCCCTCCACTTT. Full variable domain (outside the CDR3, taken from reference TRBV5-1 and TRBJ1-6): KAGVTQTPRYLIKTRGQQVTLSCSPISGHRSVSWYQQTPGQGLQFLFEYFSETQRNKGNFPGRFSGRQFSNSRSEMNVSTLELGDSALYLCASSGGASYNSPLHFGNGTRLTVT.

This clone came up once. The chain carries TRBV9 and TRBJ2-7; D perhaps matches TRBD1 (6 bases). The germline V gene has CDR1 SGDLS and CDR2 YYNGEE. The CDR3 covers 15 residues. With 1 base removed from V and 3 bases from J, the gap between germline ends came to 14 bases. In DNA form, the CDR3 reads TGTGCCAGCAGCGTATCGGGTGAGGGGGACTACGAGCAGTACTTC. Translated: CASSVSGEGDYEQYF.

The chain uses TRBV9 and TRBJ2-7; 9 bases map to TRBD1. The CDR3 runs to 15 residues. Unmatched junction bases numbered 5, after V lost 0 bases and J lost 4 bases. Germline CDR1 reads SGDLS; CDR2 reads YYNGEE. Written as DNA, the CDR3 is TGTGCCAGCAGCGTAGCGGGACAGGGTGTTTACGAGCAGTACTTC. It encodes CASSVAGQGVYEQYF.

The genes are TRBV27 and TRBJ1-4, with D hard to call. Germline V gene sequence: CDR1 MNHEY, CDR2 SMNVEV (reference sequence). V dropped 4 bases and J dropped 8 bases, with 8 bases sitting between them. The CDR3 consists of 12 residues. CDR3 bases: TGTGCCAGCAGTTCAGGCCCCGAAAAACTGTTTTTT. Encoded protein: CASSSGPEKLFF.

The rearrangement links TRBV28 to TRBJ1-4; possible D gene TRBD1, 6 bases. V lost 8 bases and J lost 7, with 17 bases in between. CDR1 and CDR2 (germline): MDHEN, SYDVKM. This CDR3 has 14 residues. The CDR3: CASVKGGVGEKLFF. CDR3 in DNA: TGTGCCAGCGTTAAAGGGGGGGTGGGTGAAAAACTGTTTTTT.

The chain couples TRBV10-2 to TRBJ1-6; perhaps TRBD1 as D (5 bases). Germline lookup yields CDR1 WSHSY and CDR2 SAAADI. Trimming cost V 3 bases and J 13 bases, with 16 bases left between them. This CDR3 is 14 amino acids long. In nucleotides, the CDR3 is TGCGCCAGCAGTGAAGTGAGGTCCGGGGGGCCCCTCCACTTT. This translates into CASSEVRSGGPLHF.

The chain links TRBV5-4 to TRBJ1-2; TRBD1 matches 7 bases. J lost 3 bases, V lost 5 bases, and 4 bases had no gene match. CDR1 and CDR2 from the germline V gene are SGHNT and YYREEE (reference sequence). CDR3 length equals 13 residues. CDR3 bases: TGTGCCAGCAGTCCCACAGGGGACTATGGCTACACCTTC. Translation: CASSPTGDYGYTF. The whole variable domain, remainder taken from reference TRBV5-4 and TRBJ1-2, is ETGVTQSPTHLIKTRGQQVTLRCSSQSGHNTVSWYQQALGQGPQFIFQYYREEENGRGNFPPRFSGLQFPNYSSELNVNALELDDSALYLCASSPTGDYGYTFGSGTRLTVV.

This rearrangement joins TRBV2 to TRBJ2-3, with a tentative D call TRBD2 (5 bases). CDR1 and CDR2 from the germline V gene are SNHLY and FYNNEI. This CDR3 is built from 14 residues. The V gene lost 6 bases and the J gene lost 0 bases, with 10 bases spanning the gap. CDR3 in amino acids: CASRLEASTDTQYF. In DNA, the CDR3 is TGTGCCAGCAGACTAGAAGCGAGCACAGATACGCAGTATTTT. The whole variable domain, filled in from reference TRBV2 and TRBJ2-3, reads EPEVTQTPSHQVTQMGQEVILRCVPISNHLYFYWYRQILGQKVEFLVSFYNNEISEKSEIFDDQFSVERPDGSNFTLKIRSTKLEDSAMYFCASRLEASTDTQYFGPGTRLTVL.

The gene calls are TRBV19 and TRBJ2-1; tentatively, D is TRBD1 (6 bases). V was cut by 3 bases and J by 6 bases, with 18 bases left in between. The CDR3 sequence is 16 residues long. Germline V gives CDR1 LNHDA, CDR2 SQIVND (reference sequence). The CDR3 is CASSISTGRMTNEQFF. CDR3 nucleotide sequence: TGTGCCAGTAGTATCTCGACAGGAAGAATGACCAATGAGCAGTTCTTC.

This CDR3 reads CAASGRSYEQYF. CDR3 coding DNA: TGTGCCGCTAGCGGCAGATCCTACGAGCAGTACTTC. The V call is TRBV28, the J call TRBJ2-7; TRBD2 matches at 7 bases. With V trimmed by 11 bases and J by 1 base, 5 bases remained unmatched. In germline, CDR1 is MDHEN, CDR2 SYDVKM. This CDR3 is 12 amino acids long.

V gene TRBV7-9 combines with J gene TRBJ2-3; no reliable D call. There are 14 residues in the CDR3. The germline V gene encodes CDR1 SEHNR and CDR2 FQNEAQ (reference sequence). V was pared by 1 base and J by 4 bases, with 9 bases between. CDR3 amino acids: CASSLGSSPDTQYF. The CDR3 DNA reads TGTGCCAGCAGCTTAGGCTCCAGTCCAGATACGCAGTATTTT.

The chain joins TRBV7-9 to TRBJ2-3; possibly TRBD1 for D (5 bases). The CDR3 extends over 14 amino acids. Germline V gene lookup returns CDR1 SEHNR and CDR2 FQNEAQ (reference sequence). Trimming pared 3 bases from V and 3 bases from J, leaving 10 bases between. In DNA form, the CDR3 reads TGTGCCAGCAGCTTTTTGGCAGGGACAGATACGCAGTATTTT. This translates into CASSFLAGTDTQYF.

This CDR3 reads CASSQGGQGAYTEAFF. The DNA of the CDR3 is TGTGCCAGCAGCCAAGGGGGACAGGGGGCTTACACTGAAGCTTTCTTT. The chain joins TRBV3-1 (or the pseudogene TRBV3-2) to TRBJ1-1; 12 bases line up with TRBD1. With V trimmed by 1 base and J by 3 bases, 3 bases remained unmatched. The CDR3 is 16 amino acids. The V gene's germline CDR1 is LGHDT and CDR2 YNNKEL (reference sequence).

V is TRBV19 and J is TRBJ2-2; 12 bases are shared with TRBD2. The CDR3 extends over 16 amino acids. Germline V lookup: CDR1 LNHDA, CDR2 SQIVND (reference sequence). Germline trimming cut 4 bases from V and 4 bases from J; bases unmatched to any gene: 4. The DNA of the CDR3 is TGTGCCAGTAGTACTAGCGGGAGGGCCCCCACCGGGGAGCTGTTTTTT. It specifies CASSTSGRAPTGELFF.

This clone appeared a single time. The chain employs TRBV7-2 and TRBJ1-1; 12 bases are a match to TRBD1. The CDR3 contains 14 residues. V shed 5 bases, J shed 11 bases, and the junction held 9 bases outside the gene matches. Germline V CDR1 and CDR2: SGHTA, FQGNSA. In DNA, the CDR3 is TGTGCCAGCAGCATGGGACAGGGGGCGGAAGGGGCTTTCTTT. Translated: CASSMGQGAEGAFF.

This chain uses TRBV6-5 with TRBJ2-3; 14 bases agree with TRBD2. The CDR3 runs 15 residues. V lost 5 bases to trimming and J lost 6 bases; unmatched junction nucleotides: 4. Germline lookup yields CDR1 MNHEY and CDR2 SVGAGI. As DNA, the CDR3 is TGTGCCAGCAGTCAGGGACTAGCGGGGGCTGATACGCAGTATTTT. Amino acid sequence: CASSQGLAGADTQYF.